This entry describes one TCR beta chain. Here immunoSEQ multiplex PCR was the method, and the copy in TCRdb shows in-frame clones only, minus some. The sample lists 150,000 to 200,000 clones, approximately 85% seen once, with roughly 1.6% in the top ten. This sample was taken from a study of cytomegalovirus exposure and HLA in healthy donors. The CDR3 contains 16 residues. Germline assignment: CDR1 WSHSY and CDR2 SAAADI. The V gene end was trimmed by 4 bases and the J gene end by 0 bases; junction bases not matched to a gene: 2. The specimen sequenced was PBMCs. The V call is TRBV10-2, the J call TRBJ2-3; 12 bases line up with TRBD2. The sequence came from a woman aged 18-30 years in good health and CMV-seronegative. The CDR3 is CASSGLAGASTDTQYF. CDR3 bases: TGCGCCAGCAGTGGACTAGCGGGAGCAAGCACAGATACGCAGTATTTT.